The 18 T cell receptor beta chains below were found in one sample sequenced in a study of T cell repertoires in cytomegalovirus infection. TCRdb recomputed calls from the reads with MiXCR, one row per CDR3 protein. The sample includes 350,000 to 550,000 distinct CDR3 sequences, 31% of them seen just once. Sequences were obtained from PBMCs. The receptors were sampled from a human donor in good health (CMV status not recorded). Some clones in this sample may be carry-over from other donors' samples.

The chain uses TRBV4-3 and TRBJ2-1; D tentatively fits TRBD1 or TRBD2 (5 bases each). The germline V gene has CDR1 LGHNA and CDR2 YSLEER. V was shortened by 2 bases and J by 7 bases, with 15 bases between the two germline ends. This CDR3 spans 15 amino acids. Here the CDR3 DNA reads TGCGCCAGCAGCCAATTTTTCGGGGCCGTAAATGAGCAGTTCTTC. It codes for CASSQFFGAVNEQFF.

V gene TRBV15 combines with J gene TRBJ2-5; D call uncertain. Deletions cut 0 bases from V and 5 bases from J, with 10 bases between. Germline assignment: CDR1 LNHNV and CDR2 YYDKDF (reference sequence). This CDR3 region has 14 residues. CDR3 bases: TGTGCCACCAGCAGAGATGGTGGCGGTGAGACCCAGTACTTC. Amino acid sequence: CATSRDGGGETQYF.

For this clonotype: No conserved phenylalanine or tryptophan ends this CDR3, so it is likely a read error. The chain has TRBV6-5 and TRBJ1-5, with 8 nucleotides matching TRBD1. The V and J ends lost 5 bases and 5 bases, in that order; junction bases with no gene match: 8. CDR1 is MNHEY, CDR2 SVGAGI, per germline. CDR3 length: 15 residues. The CDR3 region is CASSGPGGGDQPQHC. CDR3 nucleotides: TGTGCCAGCAGTGGTCCAGGGGGCGGAGATCAGCCCCAGCATTGT.

This clonotype has at least ten counts. V is TRBV7-8 and J is TRBJ2-5; 12 positions agree with TRBD2. Germline CDR1 reads SGHVS; CDR2 reads FQNEAQ. The CDR3 totals 19 residues. V lost 1 base and J lost 4; bases outside the gene matches: 13. CDR3 residues: CASSLEMLAGGLVGETQYF. The CDR3 bases are TGTGCCAGCAGCTTAGAAATGCTAGCGGGGGGGCTAGTCGGAGAGACCCAGTACTTC.

The chain couples TRBV20-1 to TRBJ2-7; TRBD2 matches 7 bases. With V trimmed by 5 bases and J by 3 bases, 13 bases remained unmatched. Per germline, CDR1 DFQATT and CDR2 SNEGSKA (reference sequence). The CDR3 runs 15 residues. The CDR3 reads CSAVPYGLADYEQYF. The CDR3 DNA reads as TGCAGTGCTGTACCTTACGGTCTAGCGGACTACGAGCAGTACTTC.

The chain links TRBV27 to TRBJ1-2, with D possibly TRBD1 on 5 matching bases. The CDR3 totals 14 residues. Trimming cost V 7 bases and J 2 bases, with 14 bases left between them. CDR1 MNHEY and CDR2 SMNVEV come from the germline V gene (reference sequence). This CDR3 is CASTSAGRNYGYTF. The CDR3 DNA reads as TGTGCCAGCACCTCTGCAGGGCGAAACTATGGCTACACCTTC.

The gene calls are TRBV18 and TRBJ2-7; 7 positions agree with TRBD1. V lost 1 base to trimming and J lost 0 bases; unmatched junction nucleotides: 9. CDR3 length: 17 residues. Germline CDR1 reads KGHSH; CDR2 reads LQKENI. CDR3 nucleotides: TGTGCCAGCTCACCACGGGGCAGGGGGATAAACTCCTACGAGCAGTACTTC. Protein sequence: CASSPRGRGINSYEQYF.

This clonotype appeared a few times. The V and J genes are TRBV7-9 and TRBJ1-2, with D unclear. The CDR3 is 15 amino acids. The V gene's germline CDR1 is SEHNR and CDR2 FQNEAQ (reference sequence). Trimming removed 1 base from V and 5 bases from J, with 14 bases in between. The CDR3 is CASSLGVQSEYGYTF. CDR3 nucleotides: TGTGCCAGCAGCTTAGGGGTACAATCGGAATATGGCTACACCTTC.

This clonotype occurred many times. The rearrangement links TRBV7-3 to TRBJ2-3; no clear D. The V and J ends lost 0 bases and 0 bases respectively, with 7 bases between them. CDR1 is SGHTA and CDR2 is FQGTGA in the germline V gene. The CDR3 sequence is 15 residues long. The CDR3 DNA follows: TGTGCCAGCAGCTTAACATCCTCAAGCACAGATACGCAGTATTTT. It encodes CASSLTSSSTDTQYF. The full variable domain, its missing parts supplied by reference TRBV7-3 and TRBJ2-3, is GAGVSQTPSNKVTEKGKYVELRCDPISGHTALYWYRQSLGQGPEFLIYFQGTGAADDSGLPNDRFFAVRPEGSVSTLKIQRTERGDSAVYLCASSLTSSSTDTQYFGPGTRLTVL.

Points on this clonotype: This is likely a read error, given that the CDR3 carries no conserved phenylalanine or tryptophan at its end. The DNA is omitted, as the CDR3 cannot be located on it reliably, and the CDR3 follows TCRdb's listing. This chain joins TRBV7-2 and TRBJ2-3; TRBD1, the table's D call, lacks a check against the DNA. Both ends counted, the CDR3 spans 17 residues. Per the germline V gene, CDR1 is SGHTA and CDR2 is FQGNSA. The CDR3 sequence: CASSLELGARWADTPYL.

Only a few counts were recorded for this clonotype. The chain uses TRBV5-6 and TRBJ2-1, with D possibly matching TRBD1 (8 bases). This CDR3 has 12 amino acids. V was shortened by 5 bases and J by 16 bases, with 19 bases between the two germline ends. Germline assignment: CDR1 SGHDT and CDR2 YYEEEE. DNA of the CDR3: TGTGCCAGCAGTCCACAGGGGGGGTTTCTATTCTTC. It is translated as CASSPQGGFLFF.

This clonotype occurred a few times. This chain joins TRBV18 and TRBJ2-2; 7 bases line up with TRBD1. CDR1 KGHSH and CDR2 LQKENI come from the germline V gene. The CDR3 totals 16 residues. After removal of 2 bases from V and 0 bases from J, the junction contained 3 bases not matched to a gene. The CDR3 is CASSPEGQTNTGELFF. In DNA, the CDR3 is TGTGCCAGCTCACCAGAGGGACAGACGAACACCGGGGAGCTGTTTTTT.

This chain links TRBV6-1 with TRBJ2-3; 8 bases fit TRBD2. The CDR3 has 14 amino acids. The J segment lost 6 bases and the V segment lost 3 bases, leaving 5 bases of the junction unmatched. The germline V gene has CDR1 MNHNS and CDR2 SASEGT. In nucleotides, the CDR3 is TGTGCCAGCAGTGACGGGGGGGCGGCTGATACGCAGTATTTT. Protein sequence: CASSDGGAADTQYF.

This clonotype was found a few times. The chain combines TRBV20-1 with TRBJ2-5; no definite D call. Germline V gene sequence: CDR1 DFQATT, CDR2 SNEGSKA (reference sequence). The CDR3 is 12 residues long. Trimming shortened V by 6 bases and J by 2 bases, and 10 bases separated the two germline ends. The CDR3, as DNA: TGCAGTGCAACCGACGGGCAAGAGACCCAGTACTTC. This gives the protein CSATDGQETQYF.

The chain is built from TRBV6-8 and TRBJ2-3, with D perhaps matching TRBD2 (5 bases). V was trimmed by 2 bases and J by 3 bases, leaving 6 bases between them. Per the germline V gene, CDR1 is MNHGY and CDR2 is SAAAGT. CDR3 size: 13 residues. The CDR3 DNA is TGTGCCAGCAGTTACAGGACTACAGATACGCAGTATTTT. Amino acid sequence: CASSYRTTDTQYF.

Worth noting for this clonotype: This may be a read error: a much more frequent sequence differs by one nucleotide. The chain carries TRBV7-2 and TRBJ2-3; 9 positions match TRBD1. This CDR3 has 17 residues. Germline CDR1 and CDR2: SGHTA and FQGNSA. The CDR3 DNA is TGTGCCAGCTGCTTAGGTGGGACAGGGAAGGAAGCAGATACGCAGTATTTT. Residues: CASCLGGTGKEADTQYF.

Concerning this clonotype: A single base separates this from a much larger clone, so it may be a read error. This chain joins TRBV27 and TRBJ1-6, with D possibly TRBD1 on 5 matching bases. CDR1 is MNHEY, CDR2 SMNVEV, per germline (reference sequence). The CDR3 is made up of 16 amino acids. The CDR3 loop reads CARRPTRQTTNSPLHF. CDR3 nucleotides: TGTGCCCGCAGACCAACCCGACAGACAACTAATTCACCCCTCCACTTT.

V is TRBV12-3 or TRBV12-4 and J is TRBJ1-2, with 8 bases lining up with TRBD1. The CDR3 sequence is 17 residues long. V shed 2 bases, J shed 2 bases, and the junction held 10 bases outside the gene matches. CDR3 nucleotide sequence: TGTGCCAGCAGTTTAACGCCGGGACAGGTTCTGAACTATGGCTACACCTTC. Its protein product is CASSLTPGQVLNYGYTF.